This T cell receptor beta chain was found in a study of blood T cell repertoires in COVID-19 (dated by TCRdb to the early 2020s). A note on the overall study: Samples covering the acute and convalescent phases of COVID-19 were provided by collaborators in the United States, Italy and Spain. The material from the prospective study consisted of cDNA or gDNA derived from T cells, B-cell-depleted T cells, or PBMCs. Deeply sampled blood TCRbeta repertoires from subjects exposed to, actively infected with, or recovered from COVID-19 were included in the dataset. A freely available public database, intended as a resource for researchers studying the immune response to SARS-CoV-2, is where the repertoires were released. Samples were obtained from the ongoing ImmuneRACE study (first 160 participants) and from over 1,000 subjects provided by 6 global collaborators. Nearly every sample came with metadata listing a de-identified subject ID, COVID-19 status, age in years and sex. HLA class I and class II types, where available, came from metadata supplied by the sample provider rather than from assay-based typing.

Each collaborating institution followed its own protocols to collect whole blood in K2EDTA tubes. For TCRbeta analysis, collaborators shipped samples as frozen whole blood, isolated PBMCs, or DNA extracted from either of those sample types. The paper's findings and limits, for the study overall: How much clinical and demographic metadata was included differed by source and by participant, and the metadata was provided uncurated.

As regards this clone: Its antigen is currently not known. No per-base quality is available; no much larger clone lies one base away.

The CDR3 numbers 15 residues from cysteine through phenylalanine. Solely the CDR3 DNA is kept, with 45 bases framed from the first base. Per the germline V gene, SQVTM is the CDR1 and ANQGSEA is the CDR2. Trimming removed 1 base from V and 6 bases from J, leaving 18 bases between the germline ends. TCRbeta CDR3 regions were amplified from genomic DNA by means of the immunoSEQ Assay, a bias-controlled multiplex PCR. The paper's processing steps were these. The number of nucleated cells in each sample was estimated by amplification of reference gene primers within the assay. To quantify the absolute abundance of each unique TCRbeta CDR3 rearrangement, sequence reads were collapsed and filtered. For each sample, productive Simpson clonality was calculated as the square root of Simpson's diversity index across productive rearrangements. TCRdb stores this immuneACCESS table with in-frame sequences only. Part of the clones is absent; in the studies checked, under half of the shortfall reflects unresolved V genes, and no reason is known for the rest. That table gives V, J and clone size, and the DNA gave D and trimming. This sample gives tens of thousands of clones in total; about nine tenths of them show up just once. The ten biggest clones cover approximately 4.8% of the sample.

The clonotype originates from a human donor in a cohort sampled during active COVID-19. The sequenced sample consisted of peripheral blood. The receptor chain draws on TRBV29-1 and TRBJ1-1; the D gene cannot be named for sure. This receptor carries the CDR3 CSVEGVTRPEAEAFF. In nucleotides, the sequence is TGCAGCGTTGAAGGGGTTACAAGACCTGAGGCTGAAGCTTTCTTT.